The clone carrying this T cell receptor (beta chain) showed up many times. No antigen is known for it. As it was prepared, the TCRbeta library received unique molecular identifiers. TCRdb processed the PCR reads anew with MiXCR; each CDR3 protein has one entry. The sample has approximately 490,000 distinct CDR3 sequences, about 10% seen once; the top ten hold around 2%. This specimen comes from a study of T-cell reconstitution after alpha-beta-depleted transplantation in children. Findings of the study overall: Surviving recipient cells, namely T cells and thymic progenitors, were the source of high day-60 TCRbeta diversity in some patients. Counts and diversity of T cells one year after transplant came mostly from newly produced T cells.

Per germline, CDR1 SGHKS and CDR2 YYEKEE (reference sequence). V lost 2 bases to trimming and J lost 4 bases, with 11 bases between them. This CDR3 spans 14 amino acids. The input for sequencing was PBMCs, taken before TCRalphabeta/CD19-depleted stem cell transplant. The clonotype originates from a child under 10 years old with inherited bone marrow failure, due to receive a stem cell transplant. The chain employs TRBV5-5 and TRBJ2-3; a possible D gene is TRBD2 (6 bases). CDR3 sequence (DNA): TGTGCCAGCAGCTTCCAGGACTATCCAGATACGCAGTATTTT. This gives the protein CASSFQDYPDTQYF. Combining the CDR3 with reference TRBV5-5 and TRBJ2-3 gives the whole variable domain DAGVTQSPTHLIKTRGQQVTLRCSPISGHKSVSWYQQVLGQGPQFIFQYYEKEERGRGNFPDRFSARQFPNYSSELNVNALLLGDSALYLCASSFQDYPDTQYFGPGTRLTVL.